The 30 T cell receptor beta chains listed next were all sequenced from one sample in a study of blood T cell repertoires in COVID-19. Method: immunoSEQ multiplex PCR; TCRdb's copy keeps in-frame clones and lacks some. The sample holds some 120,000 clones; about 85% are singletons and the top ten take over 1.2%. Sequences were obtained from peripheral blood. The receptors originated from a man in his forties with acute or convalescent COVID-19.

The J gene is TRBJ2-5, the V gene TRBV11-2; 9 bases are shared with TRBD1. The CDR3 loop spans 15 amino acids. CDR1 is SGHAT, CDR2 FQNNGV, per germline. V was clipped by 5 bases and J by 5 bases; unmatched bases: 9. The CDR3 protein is CASSALTGGPETQYF. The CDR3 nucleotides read TGTGCCAGCAGCGCCTTGACAGGGGGTCCGGAGACCCAGTACTTC.

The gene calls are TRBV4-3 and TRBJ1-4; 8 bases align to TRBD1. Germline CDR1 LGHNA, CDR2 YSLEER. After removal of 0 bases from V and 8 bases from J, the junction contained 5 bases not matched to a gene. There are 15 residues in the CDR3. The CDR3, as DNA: TGCGCCAGCAGCCAAGATGAGACAGGGGTCGAAAAACTGTTTTTT. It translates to CASSQDETGVEKLFF.

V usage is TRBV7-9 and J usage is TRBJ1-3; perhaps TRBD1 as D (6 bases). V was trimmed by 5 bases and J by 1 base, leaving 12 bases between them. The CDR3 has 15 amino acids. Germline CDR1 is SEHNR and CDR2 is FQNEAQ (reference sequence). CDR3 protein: CASSLLTGSGNTIYF. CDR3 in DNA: TGTGCCAGCAGCCTCTTAACAGGGTCTGGAAACACCATATATTTT.

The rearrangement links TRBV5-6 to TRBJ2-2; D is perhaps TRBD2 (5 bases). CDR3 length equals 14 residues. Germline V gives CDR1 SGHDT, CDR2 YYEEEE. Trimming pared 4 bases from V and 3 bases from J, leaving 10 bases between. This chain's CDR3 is CASSKRVDTGELFF. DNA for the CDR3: TGTGCCAGCAGCAAGAGGGTGGACACCGGGGAGCTGTTTTTT.

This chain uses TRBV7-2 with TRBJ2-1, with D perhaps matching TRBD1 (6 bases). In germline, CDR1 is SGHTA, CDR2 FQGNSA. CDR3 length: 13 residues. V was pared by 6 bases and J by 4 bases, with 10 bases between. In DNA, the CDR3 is TGTGCCAGCAGTGGACAGAGATACAATGAGCAGTTCTTC. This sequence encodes CASSGQRYNEQFF.

CDR3 loop: CASSRGTGIADTQYF. The CDR3 coding sequence is TGTGCCAGCAGCCGAGGGACAGGGATCGCAGATACGCAGTATTTT. This chain joins TRBV4-2 and TRBJ2-3; the match to TRBD1 covers 9 bases. This CDR3 contains 15 residues. The germline V gene has CDR1 LGHNA and CDR2 YNFKEQ. The V gene end was trimmed by 4 bases and the J gene end by 4 bases; junction bases not matched to a gene: 6.

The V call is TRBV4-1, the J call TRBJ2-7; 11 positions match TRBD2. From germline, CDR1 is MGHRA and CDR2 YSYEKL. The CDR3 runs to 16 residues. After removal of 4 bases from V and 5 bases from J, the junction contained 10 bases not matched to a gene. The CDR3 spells CASSLQLAGVPHEQYF. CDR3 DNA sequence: TGCGCCAGCAGCCTACAACTAGCGGGGGTTCCCCACGAGCAGTACTTC.

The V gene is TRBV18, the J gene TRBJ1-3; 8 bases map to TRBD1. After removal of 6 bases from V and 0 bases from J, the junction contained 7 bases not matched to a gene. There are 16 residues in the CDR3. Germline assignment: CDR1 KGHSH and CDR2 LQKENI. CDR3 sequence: CASSLTGASSGNTIYF. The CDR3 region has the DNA TGTGCCAGCTCCTTGACAGGGGCCAGCTCTGGAAACACCATATATTTT.

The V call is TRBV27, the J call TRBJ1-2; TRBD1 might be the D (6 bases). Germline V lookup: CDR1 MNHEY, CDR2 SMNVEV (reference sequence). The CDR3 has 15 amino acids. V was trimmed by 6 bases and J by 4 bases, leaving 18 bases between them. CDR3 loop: CASRTSAGASYGYTF. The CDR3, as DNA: TGTGCCAGCAGAACCTCGGCGGGGGCTAGCTATGGCTACACCTTC.

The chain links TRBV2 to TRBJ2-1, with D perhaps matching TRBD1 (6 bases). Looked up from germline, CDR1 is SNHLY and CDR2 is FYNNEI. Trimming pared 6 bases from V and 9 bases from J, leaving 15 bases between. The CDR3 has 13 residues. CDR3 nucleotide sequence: TGTGCCAGCAGCGTTCAGGGGTTTAGTGAGCAGTTCTTC. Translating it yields CASSVQGFSEQFF.

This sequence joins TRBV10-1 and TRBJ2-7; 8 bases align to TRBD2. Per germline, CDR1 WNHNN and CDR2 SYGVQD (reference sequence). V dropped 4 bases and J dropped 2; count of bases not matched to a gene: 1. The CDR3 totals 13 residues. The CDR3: CASSVGLAYEQYF. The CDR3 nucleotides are TGCGCCAGCAGTGTGGGACTAGCCTACGAGCAGTACTTC.

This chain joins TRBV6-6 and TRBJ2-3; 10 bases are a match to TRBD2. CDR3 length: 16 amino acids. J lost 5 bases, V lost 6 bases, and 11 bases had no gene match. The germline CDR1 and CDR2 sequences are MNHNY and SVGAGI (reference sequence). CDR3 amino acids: CASSLAGEGARDTQYF. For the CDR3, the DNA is TGTGCCAGCAGCCTAGCGGGGGAAGGGGCAAGAGATACGCAGTATTTT.

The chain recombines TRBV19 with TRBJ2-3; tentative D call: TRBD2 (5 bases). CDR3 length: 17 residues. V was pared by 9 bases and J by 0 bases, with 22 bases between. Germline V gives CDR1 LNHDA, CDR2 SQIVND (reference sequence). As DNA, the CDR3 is TGTGCCAGCCGCGGGTTGCGGCAGACTCCTAGCACAGATACGCAGTATTTT. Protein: CASRGLRQTPSTDTQYF.

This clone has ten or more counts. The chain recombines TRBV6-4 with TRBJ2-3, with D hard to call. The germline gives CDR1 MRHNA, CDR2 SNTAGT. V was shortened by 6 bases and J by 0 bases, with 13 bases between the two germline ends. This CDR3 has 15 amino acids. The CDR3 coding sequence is TGTGCCAGCAGCCCCGCCTCCGGGAGCACAGATACGCAGTATTTT. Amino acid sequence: CASSPASGSTDTQYF.

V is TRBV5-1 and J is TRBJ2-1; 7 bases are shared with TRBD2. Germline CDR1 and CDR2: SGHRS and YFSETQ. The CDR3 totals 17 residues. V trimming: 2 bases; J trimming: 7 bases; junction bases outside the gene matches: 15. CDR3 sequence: CASSFGLLGGPYNEQFF. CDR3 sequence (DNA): TGCGCCAGCAGCTTTGGCCTCTTGGGAGGGCCGTATAATGAGCAGTTCTTC.

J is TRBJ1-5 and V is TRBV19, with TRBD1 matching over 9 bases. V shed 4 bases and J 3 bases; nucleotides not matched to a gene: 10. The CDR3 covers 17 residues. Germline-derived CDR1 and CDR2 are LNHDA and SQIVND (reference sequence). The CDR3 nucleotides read TGTGCCAGTAGTAAATGGGGGACAGGGAACAACAATCAGCCCCAGCATTTT. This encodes CASSKWGTGNNNQPQHF.

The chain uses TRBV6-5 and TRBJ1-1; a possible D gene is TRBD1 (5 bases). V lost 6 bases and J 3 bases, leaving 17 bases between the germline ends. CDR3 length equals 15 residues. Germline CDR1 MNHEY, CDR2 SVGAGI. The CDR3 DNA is TGTGCCAGCAGCAAGGGGACGGGGGATTACACTGAAGCTTTCTTT. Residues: CASSKGTGDYTEAFF.

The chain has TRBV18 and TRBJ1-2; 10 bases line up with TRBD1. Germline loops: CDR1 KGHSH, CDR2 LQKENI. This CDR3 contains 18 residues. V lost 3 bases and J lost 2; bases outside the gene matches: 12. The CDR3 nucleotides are TGTGCCAGCTCACCCCTATCCCGGGACAGGGGATACAACTATGGCTACACCTTC. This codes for CASSPLSRDRGYNYGYTF.

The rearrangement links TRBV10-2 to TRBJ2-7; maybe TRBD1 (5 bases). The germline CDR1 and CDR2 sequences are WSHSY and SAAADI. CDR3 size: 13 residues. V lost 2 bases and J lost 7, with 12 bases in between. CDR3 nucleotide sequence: TGCGCCAGCAGTGAGCCCCCGCGGACAGAGCAGTACTTC. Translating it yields CASSEPPRTEQYF.

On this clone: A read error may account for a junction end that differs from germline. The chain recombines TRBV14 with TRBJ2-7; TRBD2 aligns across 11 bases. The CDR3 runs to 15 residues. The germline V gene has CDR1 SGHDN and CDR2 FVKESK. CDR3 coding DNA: TGTGCCAGCAGCCGAGGGACTAGCGGATCCTACGAGCTGTACTTC. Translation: CASSRGTSGSYELYF. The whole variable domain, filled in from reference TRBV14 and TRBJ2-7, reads EAGVTQFPSHSVIEKGQTVTLRCDPISGHDNLYWYRRVMGKEIKFLLHFVKESKQDESGMPNNRFLAERTGGTYSTLKVQPAELEDSGVYFCASSRGTSGSYELYFGPGTRLTVT.

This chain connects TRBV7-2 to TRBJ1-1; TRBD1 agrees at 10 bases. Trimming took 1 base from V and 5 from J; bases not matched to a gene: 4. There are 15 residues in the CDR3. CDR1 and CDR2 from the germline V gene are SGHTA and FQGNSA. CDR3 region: CASSLGQGAQTEAFF. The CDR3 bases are TGTGCCAGCAGCTTAGGACAGGGGGCGCAGACTGAAGCTTTCTTT.

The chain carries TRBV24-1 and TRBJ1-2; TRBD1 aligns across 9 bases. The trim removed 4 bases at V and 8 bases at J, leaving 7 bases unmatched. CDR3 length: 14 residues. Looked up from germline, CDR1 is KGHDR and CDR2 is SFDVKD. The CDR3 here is CATSDSGQGPGYTF. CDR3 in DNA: TGTGCCACCAGTGACTCCGGACAGGGGCCGGGCTACACCTTC.

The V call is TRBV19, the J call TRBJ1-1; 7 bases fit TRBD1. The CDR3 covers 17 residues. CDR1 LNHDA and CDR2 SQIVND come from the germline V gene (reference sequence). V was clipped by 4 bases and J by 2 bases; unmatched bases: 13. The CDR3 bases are TGTGCCAGTAGTAAGTCAGCCTACAGGGGCGAAAACACTGAAGCTTTCTTT. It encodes CASSKSAYRGENTEAFF. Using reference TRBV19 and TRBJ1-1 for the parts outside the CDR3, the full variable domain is DGGITQSPKYLFRKEGQNVTLSCEQNLNHDAMYWYRQDPGQGLRLIYYSQIVNDFQKGDIAEGYSVSREKKESFPLTVTSAQKNPTAFYLCASSKSAYRGENTEAFFGQGTRLTVV.

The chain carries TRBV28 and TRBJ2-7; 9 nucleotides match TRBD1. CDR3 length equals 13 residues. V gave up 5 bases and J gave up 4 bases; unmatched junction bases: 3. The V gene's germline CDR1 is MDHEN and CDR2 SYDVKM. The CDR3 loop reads CASSLTGGYEQYF. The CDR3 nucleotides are TGTGCCAGCAGTCTGACAGGGGGATACGAGCAGTACTTC.

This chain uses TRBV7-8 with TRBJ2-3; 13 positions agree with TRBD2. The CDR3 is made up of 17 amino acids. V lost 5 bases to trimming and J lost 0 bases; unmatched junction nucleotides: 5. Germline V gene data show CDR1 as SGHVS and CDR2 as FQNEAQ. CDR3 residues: CASSTSGRGFSTDTQYF. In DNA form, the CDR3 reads TGTGCCAGCAGCACTAGCGGGAGGGGATTTAGCACAGATACGCAGTATTTT. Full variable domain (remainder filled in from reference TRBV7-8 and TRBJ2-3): GAGVSQSPRYKVAKRGQDVALRCDPISGHVSLFWYQQALGQGPEFLTYFQNEAQLDKSGLPSDRFFAERPEGSVSTLKIQRTQQEDSAVYLCASSTSGRGFSTDTQYFGPGTRLTVL.

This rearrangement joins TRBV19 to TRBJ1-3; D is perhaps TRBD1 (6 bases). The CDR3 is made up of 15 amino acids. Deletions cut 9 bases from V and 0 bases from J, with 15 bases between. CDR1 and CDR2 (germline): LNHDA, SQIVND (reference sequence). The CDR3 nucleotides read TGTGCCAGCCAGGGTGGGGACACCTCTGGAAACACCATATATTTT. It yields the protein CASQGGDTSGNTIYF.

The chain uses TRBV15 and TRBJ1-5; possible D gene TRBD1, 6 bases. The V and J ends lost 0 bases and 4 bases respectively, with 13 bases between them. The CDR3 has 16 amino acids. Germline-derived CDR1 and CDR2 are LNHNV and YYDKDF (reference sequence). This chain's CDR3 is CATSRDLEQGNQPQHF. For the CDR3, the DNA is TGTGCCACCAGCAGAGATCTGGAGCAGGGGAATCAGCCCCAGCATTTT.

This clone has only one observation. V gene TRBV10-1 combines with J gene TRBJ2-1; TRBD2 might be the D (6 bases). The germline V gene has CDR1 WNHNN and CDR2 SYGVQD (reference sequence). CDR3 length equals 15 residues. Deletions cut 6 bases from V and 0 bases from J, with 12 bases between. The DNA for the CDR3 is TGCGCCAGCAGCGTAGCGGATAGCTCCTACAATGAGCAGTTCTTC. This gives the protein CASSVADSSYNEQFF.

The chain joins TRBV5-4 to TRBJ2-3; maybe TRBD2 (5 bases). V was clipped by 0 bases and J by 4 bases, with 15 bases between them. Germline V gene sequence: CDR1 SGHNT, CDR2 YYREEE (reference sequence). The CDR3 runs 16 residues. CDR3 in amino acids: CASSLAQRESSDTQYF. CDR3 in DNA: TGTGCCAGCAGCTTGGCCCAGAGGGAGTCGTCAGATACGCAGTATTTT. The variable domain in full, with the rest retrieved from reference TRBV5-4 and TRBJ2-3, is ETGVTQSPTHLIKTRGQQVTLRCSSQSGHNTVSWYQQALGQGPQFIFQYYREEENGRGNFPPRFSGLQFPNYSSELNVNALELDDSALYLCASSLAQRESSDTQYFGPGTRLTVL.

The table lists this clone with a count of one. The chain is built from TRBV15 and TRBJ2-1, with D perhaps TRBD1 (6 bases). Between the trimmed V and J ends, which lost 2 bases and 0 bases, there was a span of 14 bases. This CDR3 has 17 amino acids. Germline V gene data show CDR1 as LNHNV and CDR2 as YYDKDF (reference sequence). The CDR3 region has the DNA TGTGCCACCAGCAGAAAGGGACACTCGAGCTCCTACAATGAGCAGTTCTTC. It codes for CATSRKGHSSSYNEQFF. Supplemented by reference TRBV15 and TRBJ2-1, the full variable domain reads DAMVIQNPRYQVTQFGKPVTLSCSQTLNHNVMYWYQQKSSQAPKLLFHYYDKDFNNEADTPDNFQSRRPNTSFCFLDIRSPGLGDTAMYLCATSRKGHSSSYNEQFFGPGTRLTVL.